The sequence of this T cell receptor beta chain was determined in a study of PD-1 blockade in classical Hodgkin lymphoma. Study observations and caveats: CD4+ TCR diversity climbed significantly by C4D1, unlike CD8+ TCR diversity.

To note about this clone: The target antigen is unknown.

Time point described: cycle 4 day 1 (C4D1), after 6 weeks of nivolumab. Each patient's relapse followed autologous stem cell transplantation, and brentuximab vedotin exposure varied. This table comes from immunoSEQ multiplex PCR, and its TCRdb copy is limited to in-frame clones, with some not included. This repertoire shows about 93,000 clones, just under 80% found once; its top ten account for about 9.4%. With V trimmed by 5 bases and J by 4 bases, 3 bases remained unmatched. The germline V gene has CDR1 PRHDT and CDR2 FYEKMQ (reference sequence). The CDR3 spans 14 residues. The V and J genes are TRBV13 and TRBJ2-2; TRBD1 matches at 8 bases. The sample was peripheral blood mononuclear cells (PBMCs), taken before the fourth cycle of nivolumab. The sequence was collected from a human donor with classical Hodgkin lymphoma. This CDR3 is CASSQTGGTGELFF. In DNA form, the CDR3 reads TGTGCCAGCAGCCAAACAGGGGGCACCGGGGAGCTGTTTTTT. Using reference TRBV13 and TRBJ2-2 for the parts outside the CDR3, the full variable domain is AAGVIQSPRHLIKEKRETATLKCYPIPRHDTVYWYQQGPGQDPQFLISFYEKMQSDKGSIPDRFSAQQFSDYHSELNMSSLELGDSALYFCASSQTGGTGELFFGEGSRLTVL.